This TCR beta chain was found in a study of TET2 disruption in CD19-targeted CAR T cells (dated by TCRdb to between 2018 and 2020). For context, the study as a whole: The number of samples was determined by the original clinical trial design and by which samples were available, and no additional inclusion criteria were applied.

This specimen's treatment or condition label, interpreted: autologous CTL019 cells: CD19 CAR with 4-1BB and CD3 zeta domains. The CD19 CAR incorporated TCR zeta and 4-1BB costimulatory signaling domains. T cells for CTL019 manufacturing were collected from peripheral blood by leukapheresis. The DNeasy Blood and Tissue Kit was used to extract genomic DNA from pre-infusion T cells, peripheral blood, or sorted post-infusion T cells. For this clone: The antigen it binds to is not known. The read comes to an end 3 residues before the CDR3 does, leaving the germline J gene to fill in the end.

TCR beta chain deep sequencing was performed with the immunoSEQ assay. The original methods were these. Only productive TCR beta rearrangements were used to calculate clonotype frequencies. Entries here come from immuneACCESS through TCRdb and include only in-frame sequences with V and J called. Some clones fail to appear in such tables; in the studies checked, an unresolved V gene covers under half of the shortfall, and the cause of the remainder is unknown. For V, J and clone size, that table is used; D and trimming come from the DNA. The sample's records list roughly 26,000 clones. The ten largest clonotypes hold under 2.5% of the sample. Paper-wide results and their limitations: The conclusions about the patient's CAR T cells were based on extensive analysis of only one subject.

Its CDR3 holds 14 amino acids, cysteine through phenylalanine. The DNA covers only part of the CDR3, 33 bases in frame from base 1. As encoded in the germline V gene, CDR1 is SNHLY while CDR2 is FYNNEI. The clonotype comes from a man between 70 and 80 years old with chronic lymphocytic leukemia. The V gene is TRBV2 and the J gene is TRBJ1-2, with TRBD1 matching 10 junction bases. The starting material was CD8- CAR+ T cells sorted from cultured blood T cells, obtained for CD19 CAR T cell therapy. Explained via the paper, the cell subset or site label denotes: CD8-negative CAR-positive T cells from the infusion product. The CDR3 sequence is CASSEGQGAQGYTF. Incomplete CDR3 DNA: TGTGCCAGCAGTGAAGGACAGGGGGCGCAAGGC.